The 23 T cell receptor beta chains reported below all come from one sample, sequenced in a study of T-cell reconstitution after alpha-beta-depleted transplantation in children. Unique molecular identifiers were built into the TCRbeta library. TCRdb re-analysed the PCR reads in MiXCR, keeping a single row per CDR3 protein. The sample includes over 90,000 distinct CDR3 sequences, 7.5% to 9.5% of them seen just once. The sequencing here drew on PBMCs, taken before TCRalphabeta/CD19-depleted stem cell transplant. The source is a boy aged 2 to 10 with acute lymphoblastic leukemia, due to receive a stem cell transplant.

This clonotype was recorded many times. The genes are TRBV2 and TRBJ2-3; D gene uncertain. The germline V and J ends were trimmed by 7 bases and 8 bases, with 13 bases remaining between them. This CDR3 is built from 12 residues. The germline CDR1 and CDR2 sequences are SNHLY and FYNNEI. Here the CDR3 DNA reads TGTGCCAGCAAACCCCTGGGTCGTACGCAGTATTTT. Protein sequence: CASKPLGRTQYF.

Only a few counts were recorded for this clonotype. CDR3 loop: CASSLGRFGTGNQPQHF. CDR3 nucleotides: TGTGCCAGCAGTTTGGGAAGGTTCGGGACGGGCAATCAGCCCCAGCATTTT. This sequence joins TRBV12-3 or TRBV12-4 and TRBJ1-5; tentative D call: TRBD1 (5 bases). The CDR3 is made up of 17 amino acids. With 3 bases removed from V and 2 bases from J, the gap between germline ends came to 17 bases.

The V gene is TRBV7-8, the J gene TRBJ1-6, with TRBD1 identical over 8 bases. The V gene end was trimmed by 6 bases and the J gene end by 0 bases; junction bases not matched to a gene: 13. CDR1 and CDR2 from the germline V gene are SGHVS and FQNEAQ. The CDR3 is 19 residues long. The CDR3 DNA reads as TGTGCCAGCAGTTCTCTGACAGGGGCCTGGAGCTCCTATAATTCACCCCTCCACTTT. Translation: CASSSLTGAWSSYNSPLHF.

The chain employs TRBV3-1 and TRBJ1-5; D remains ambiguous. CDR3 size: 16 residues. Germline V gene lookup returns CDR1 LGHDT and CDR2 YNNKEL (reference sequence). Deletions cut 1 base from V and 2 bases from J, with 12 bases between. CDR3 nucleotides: TGTGCCAGCAGCCAAGGGCGAGGGATCGGCAATCAGCCCCAGCATTTT. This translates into CASSQGRGIGNQPQHF.

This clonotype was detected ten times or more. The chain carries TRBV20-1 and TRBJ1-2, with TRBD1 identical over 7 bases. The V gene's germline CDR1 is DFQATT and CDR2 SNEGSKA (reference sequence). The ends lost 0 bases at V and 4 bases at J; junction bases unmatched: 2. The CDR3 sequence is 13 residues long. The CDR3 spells CSAREGTVYGYTF. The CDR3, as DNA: TGCAGTGCTAGAGAGGGGACAGTCTATGGCTACACCTTC.

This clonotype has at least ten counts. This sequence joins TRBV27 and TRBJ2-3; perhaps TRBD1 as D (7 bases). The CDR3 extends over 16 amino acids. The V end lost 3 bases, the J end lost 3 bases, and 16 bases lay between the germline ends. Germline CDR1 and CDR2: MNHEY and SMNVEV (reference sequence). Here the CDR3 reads CASSLGTDGGTDTQYF. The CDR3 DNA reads TGTGCCAGCAGTTTGGGGACAGACGGGGGTACAGATACGCAGTATTTT.

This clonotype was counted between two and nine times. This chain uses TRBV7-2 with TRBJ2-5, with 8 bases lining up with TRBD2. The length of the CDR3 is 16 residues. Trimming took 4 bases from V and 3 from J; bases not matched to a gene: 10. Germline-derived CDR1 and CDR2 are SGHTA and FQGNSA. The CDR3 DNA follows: TGTGCCAGCAGCTCCATATCCCGGGGGGGAGAAGAGACCCAGTACTTC. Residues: CASSSISRGGEETQYF. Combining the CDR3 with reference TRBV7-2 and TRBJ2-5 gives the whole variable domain GAGVSQSPSNKVTEKGKDVELRCDPISGHTALYWYRQSLGQGLEFLIYFQGNSAPDKSGLPSDRFSAERTGGSVSTLTIQRTQQEDSAVYLCASSSISRGGEETQYFGPGTRLLVL.

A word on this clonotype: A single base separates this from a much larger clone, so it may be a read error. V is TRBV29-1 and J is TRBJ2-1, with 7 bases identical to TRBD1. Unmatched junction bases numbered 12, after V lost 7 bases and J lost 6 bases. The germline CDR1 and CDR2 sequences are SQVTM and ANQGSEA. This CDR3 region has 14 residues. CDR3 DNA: TGCAGCGGTAGCGTGGGACAGTGGGTCAATGAGCAGTTCTTC. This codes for CSGSVGQWVNEQFF.

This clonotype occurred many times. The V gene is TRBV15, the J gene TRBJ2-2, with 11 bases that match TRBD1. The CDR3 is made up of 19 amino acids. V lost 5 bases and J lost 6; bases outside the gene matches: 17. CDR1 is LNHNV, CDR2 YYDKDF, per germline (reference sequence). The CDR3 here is CATSPGQGGPLIRAGELFF. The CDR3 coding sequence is TGTGCCACCAGCCCGGGACAGGGGGGACCCCTGATCCGGGCCGGGGAGCTGTTTTTT.

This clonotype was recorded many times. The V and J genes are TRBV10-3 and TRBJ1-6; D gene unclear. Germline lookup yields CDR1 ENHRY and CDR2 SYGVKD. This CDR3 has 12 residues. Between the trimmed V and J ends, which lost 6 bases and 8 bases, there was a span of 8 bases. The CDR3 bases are TGTGCCATCAGGGAGCCACATTCACCCCTCCACTTT. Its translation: CAIREPHSPLHF.

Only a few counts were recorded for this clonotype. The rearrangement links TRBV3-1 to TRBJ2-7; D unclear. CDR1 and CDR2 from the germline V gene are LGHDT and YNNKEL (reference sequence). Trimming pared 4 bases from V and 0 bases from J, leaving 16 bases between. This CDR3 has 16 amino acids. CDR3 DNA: TGTGCCAGCAGCCTTGGCCCCGACTGGAGCTCCTACGAGCAGTACTTC. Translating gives CASSLGPDWSSYEQYF.

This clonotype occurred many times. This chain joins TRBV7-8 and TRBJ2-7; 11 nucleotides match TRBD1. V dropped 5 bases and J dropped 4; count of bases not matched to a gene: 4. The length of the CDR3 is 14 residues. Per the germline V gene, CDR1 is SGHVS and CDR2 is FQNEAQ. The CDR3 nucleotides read TGTGCCAGCAGCGGGGACAGGGGGTGGTACGAGCAGTACTTC. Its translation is CASSGDRGWYEQYF.

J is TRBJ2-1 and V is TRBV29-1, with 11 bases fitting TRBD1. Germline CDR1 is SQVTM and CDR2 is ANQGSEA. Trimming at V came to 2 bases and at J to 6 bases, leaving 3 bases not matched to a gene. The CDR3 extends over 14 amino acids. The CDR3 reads CSVEFGTGGNEQFF. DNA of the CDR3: TGCAGCGTTGAATTCGGGACAGGGGGCAATGAGCAGTTCTTC.

The CDR3 reads CASSPRGGPLNTEAFF. For the CDR3, the DNA is TGTGCCAGCAGTCCAAGGGGGGGGCCGCTGAACACTGAAGCTTTCTTT. The rearrangement uses TRBV6-1 and TRBJ1-1; TRBD1 might be the D (6 bases). This CDR3 comprises 16 residues. Germline CDR1 and CDR2: MNHNS and SASEGT. V lost 5 bases and J 0 bases, leaving 16 bases between the germline ends.

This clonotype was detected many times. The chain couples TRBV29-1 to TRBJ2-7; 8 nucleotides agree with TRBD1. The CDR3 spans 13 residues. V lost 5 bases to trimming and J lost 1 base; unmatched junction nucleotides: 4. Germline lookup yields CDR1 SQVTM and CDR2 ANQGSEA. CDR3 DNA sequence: TGCAGCGTTAATGACAGGGGATCCTACGAGCAGTACTTC. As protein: CSVNDRGSYEQYF.

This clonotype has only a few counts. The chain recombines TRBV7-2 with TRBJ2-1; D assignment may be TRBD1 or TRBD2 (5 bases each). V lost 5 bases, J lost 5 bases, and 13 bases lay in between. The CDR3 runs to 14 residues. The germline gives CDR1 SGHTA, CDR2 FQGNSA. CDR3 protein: CASSPIGANNEQFF. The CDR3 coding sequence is TGTGCCAGCAGCCCAATCGGGGCAAACAATGAGCAGTTCTTC.

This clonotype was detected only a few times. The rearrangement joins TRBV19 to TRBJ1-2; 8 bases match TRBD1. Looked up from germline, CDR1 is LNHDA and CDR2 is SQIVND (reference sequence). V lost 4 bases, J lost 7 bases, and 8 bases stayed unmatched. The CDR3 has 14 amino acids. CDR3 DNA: TGTGCCAGTAGTACCTCGGACAGGGCTGGTGGCTACACCTTC. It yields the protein CASSTSDRAGGYTF.

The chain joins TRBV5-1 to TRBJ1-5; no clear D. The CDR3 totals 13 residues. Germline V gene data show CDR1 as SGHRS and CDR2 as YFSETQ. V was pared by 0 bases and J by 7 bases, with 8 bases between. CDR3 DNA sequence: TGCGCCAGCAGCTTGGCGCCCGGGCAGCCCCAGCATTTT. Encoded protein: CASSLAPGQPQHF. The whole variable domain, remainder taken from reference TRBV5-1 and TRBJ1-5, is KAGVTQTPRYLIKTRGQQVTLSCSPISGHRSVSWYQQTPGQGLQFLFEYFSETQRNKGNFPGRFSGRQFSNSRSEMNVSTLELGDSALYLCASSLAPGQPQHFGDGTRLSIL.

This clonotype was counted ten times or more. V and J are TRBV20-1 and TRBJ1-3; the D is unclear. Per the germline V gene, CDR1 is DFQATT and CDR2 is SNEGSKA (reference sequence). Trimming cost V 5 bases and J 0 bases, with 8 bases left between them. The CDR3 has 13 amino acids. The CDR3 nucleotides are TGCAGTGCTTTCTCCTACTCTGGAAACACCATATATTTT. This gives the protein CSAFSYSGNTIYF.

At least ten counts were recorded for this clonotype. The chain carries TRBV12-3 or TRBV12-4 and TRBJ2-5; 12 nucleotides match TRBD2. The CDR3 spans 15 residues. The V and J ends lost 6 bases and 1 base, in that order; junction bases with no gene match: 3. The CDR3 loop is CASSPSGGAQETQYF. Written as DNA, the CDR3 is TGTGCCAGCAGCCCTAGCGGGGGGGCCCAAGAGACCCAGTACTTC.

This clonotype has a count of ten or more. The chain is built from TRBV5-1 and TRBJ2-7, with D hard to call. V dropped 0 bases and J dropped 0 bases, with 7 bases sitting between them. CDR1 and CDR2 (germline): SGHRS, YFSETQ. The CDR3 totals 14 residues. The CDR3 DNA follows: TGCGCCAGCAGCTTGGGGGGTCGCTCCTACGAGCAGTACTTC. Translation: CASSLGGRSYEQYF. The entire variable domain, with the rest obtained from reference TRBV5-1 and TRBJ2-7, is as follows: KAGVTQTPRYLIKTRGQQVTLSCSPISGHRSVSWYQQTPGQGLQFLFEYFSETQRNKGNFPGRFSGRQFSNSRSEMNVSTLELGDSALYLCASSLGGRSYEQYFGPGTRLTVT.

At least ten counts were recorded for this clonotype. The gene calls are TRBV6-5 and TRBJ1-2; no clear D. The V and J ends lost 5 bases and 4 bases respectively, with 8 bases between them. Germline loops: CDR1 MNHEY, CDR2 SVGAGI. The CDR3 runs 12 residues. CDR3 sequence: CASSGLGYGYTF. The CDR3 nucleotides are TGTGCCAGCAGTGGACTGGGCTATGGCTACACCTTC.

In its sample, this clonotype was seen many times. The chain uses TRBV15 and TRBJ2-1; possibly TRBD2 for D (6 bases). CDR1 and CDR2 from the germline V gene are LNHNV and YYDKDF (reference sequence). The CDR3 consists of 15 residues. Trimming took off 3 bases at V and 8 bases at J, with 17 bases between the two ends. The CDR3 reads CATSRSGWAWDEQFF. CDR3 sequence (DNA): TGTGCCACCAGCAGGAGCGGGTGGGCCTGGGATGAGCAGTTCTTC.